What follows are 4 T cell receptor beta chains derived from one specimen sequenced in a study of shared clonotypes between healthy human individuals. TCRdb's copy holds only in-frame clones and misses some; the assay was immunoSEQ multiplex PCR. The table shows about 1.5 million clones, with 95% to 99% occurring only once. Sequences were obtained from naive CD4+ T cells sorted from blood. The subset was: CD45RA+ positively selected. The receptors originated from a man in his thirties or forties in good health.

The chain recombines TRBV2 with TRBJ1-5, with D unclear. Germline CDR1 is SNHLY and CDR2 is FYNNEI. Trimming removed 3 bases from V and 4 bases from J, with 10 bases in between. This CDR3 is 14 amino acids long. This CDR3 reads CASSDPQLNQPQHF. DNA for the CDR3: TGTGCCAGCAGTGATCCGCAGTTAAATCAGCCCCAGCATTTT.

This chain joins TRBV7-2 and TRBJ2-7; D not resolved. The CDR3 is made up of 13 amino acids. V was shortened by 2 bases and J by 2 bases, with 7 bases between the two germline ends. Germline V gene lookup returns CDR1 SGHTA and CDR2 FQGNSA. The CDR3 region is CASSLSGPYEQYF. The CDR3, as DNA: TGTGCCAGCAGCTTATCCGGACCCTACGAGCAGTACTTC. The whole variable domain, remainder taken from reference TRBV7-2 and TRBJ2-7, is GAGVSQSPSNKVTEKGKDVELRCDPISGHTALYWYRQSLGQGLEFLIYFQGNSAPDKSGLPSDRFSAERTGGSVSTLTIQRTQQEDSAVYLCASSLSGPYEQYFGPGTRLTVT.

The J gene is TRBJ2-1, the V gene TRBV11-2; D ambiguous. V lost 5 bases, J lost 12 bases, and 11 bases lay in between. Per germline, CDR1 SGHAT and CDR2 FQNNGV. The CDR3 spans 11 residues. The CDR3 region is CASSRFIGQFF. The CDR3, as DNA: TGTGCCAGCAGCCGTTTCATAGGGCAGTTCTTC.

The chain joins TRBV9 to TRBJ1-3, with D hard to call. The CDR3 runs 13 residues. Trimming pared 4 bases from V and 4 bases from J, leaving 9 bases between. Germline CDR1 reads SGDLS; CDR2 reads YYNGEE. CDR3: CASSLLAGNTIYF. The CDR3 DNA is TGTGCCAGCAGCCTTCTAGCCGGAAACACCATATATTTT.